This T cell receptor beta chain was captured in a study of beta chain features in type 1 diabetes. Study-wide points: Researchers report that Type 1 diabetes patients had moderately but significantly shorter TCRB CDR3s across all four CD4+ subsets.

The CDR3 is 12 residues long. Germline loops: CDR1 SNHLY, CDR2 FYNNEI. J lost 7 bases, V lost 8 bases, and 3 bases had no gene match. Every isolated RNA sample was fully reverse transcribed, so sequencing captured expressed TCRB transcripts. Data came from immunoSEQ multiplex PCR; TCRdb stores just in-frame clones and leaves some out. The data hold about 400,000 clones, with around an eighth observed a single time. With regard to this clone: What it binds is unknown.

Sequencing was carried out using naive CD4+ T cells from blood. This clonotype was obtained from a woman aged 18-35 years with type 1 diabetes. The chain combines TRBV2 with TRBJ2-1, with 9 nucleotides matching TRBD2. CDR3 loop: CASSTSGNEQFF. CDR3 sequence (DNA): TGTGCCAGCTCTACTAGCGGGAATGAGCAGTTCTTC.